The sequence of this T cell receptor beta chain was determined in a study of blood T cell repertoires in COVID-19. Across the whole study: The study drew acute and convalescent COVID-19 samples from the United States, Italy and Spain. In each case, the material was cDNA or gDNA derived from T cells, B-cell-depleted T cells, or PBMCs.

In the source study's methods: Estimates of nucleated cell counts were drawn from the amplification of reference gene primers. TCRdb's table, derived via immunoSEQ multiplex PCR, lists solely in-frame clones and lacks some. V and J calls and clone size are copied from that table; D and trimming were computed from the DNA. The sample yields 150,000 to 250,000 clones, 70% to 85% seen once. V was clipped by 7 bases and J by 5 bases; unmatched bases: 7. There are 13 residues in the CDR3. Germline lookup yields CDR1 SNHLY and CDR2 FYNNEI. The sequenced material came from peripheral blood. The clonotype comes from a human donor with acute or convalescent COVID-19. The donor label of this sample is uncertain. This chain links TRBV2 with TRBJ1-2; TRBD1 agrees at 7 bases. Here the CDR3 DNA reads TGTGCCAGCAAGACAGGGATGGGGTATGGCTACACCTTC. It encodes CASKTGMGYGYTF.